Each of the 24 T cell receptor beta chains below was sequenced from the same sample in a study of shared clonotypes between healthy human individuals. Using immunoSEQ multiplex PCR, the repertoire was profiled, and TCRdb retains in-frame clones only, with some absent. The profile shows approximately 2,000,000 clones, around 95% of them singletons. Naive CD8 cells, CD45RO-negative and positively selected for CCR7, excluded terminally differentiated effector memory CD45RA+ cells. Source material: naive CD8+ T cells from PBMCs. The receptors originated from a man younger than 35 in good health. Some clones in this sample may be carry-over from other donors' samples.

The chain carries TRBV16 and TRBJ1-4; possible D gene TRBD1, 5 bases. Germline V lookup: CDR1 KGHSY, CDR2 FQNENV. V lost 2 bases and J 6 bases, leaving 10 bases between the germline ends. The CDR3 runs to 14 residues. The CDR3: CASSQAGEDEKLFF. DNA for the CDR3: TGTGCCAGCAGCCAAGCGGGGGAGGATGAAAAACTGTTTTTT.

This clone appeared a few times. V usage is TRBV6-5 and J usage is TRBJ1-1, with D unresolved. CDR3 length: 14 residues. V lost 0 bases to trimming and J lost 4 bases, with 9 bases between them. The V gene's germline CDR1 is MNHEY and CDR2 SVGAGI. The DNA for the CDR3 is TGTGCCAGCAGTTACTCGACCGGGTTCACTGAAGCTTTCTTT. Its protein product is CASSYSTGFTEAFF.

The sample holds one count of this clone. In DNA, the CDR3 is TGTGCCAGCAGCCAAGATGAGTCCGGAGTCGAGCAGTACTTC. It codes for CASSQDESGVEQYF. This rearrangement joins TRBV14 to TRBJ2-7; D unclear. Trimming left V 0 bases short and J 6 bases short, with 12 bases between. Germline V gene sequence: CDR1 SGHDN, CDR2 FVKESK. There are 14 residues in the CDR3.

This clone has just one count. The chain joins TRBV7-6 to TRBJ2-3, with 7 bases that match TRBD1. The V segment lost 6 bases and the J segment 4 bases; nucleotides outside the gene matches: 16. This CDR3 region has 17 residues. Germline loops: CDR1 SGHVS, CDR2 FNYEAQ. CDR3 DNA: TGTGCCAGCAGGGGGAAACAGGGGATGGCGGGTCCAGATACGCAGTATTTT. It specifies CASRGKQGMAGPDTQYF.

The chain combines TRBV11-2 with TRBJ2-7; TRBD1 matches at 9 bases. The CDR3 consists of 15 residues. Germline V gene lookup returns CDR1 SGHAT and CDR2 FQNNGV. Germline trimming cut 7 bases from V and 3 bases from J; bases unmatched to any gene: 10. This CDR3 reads CASTPRTGALYEQYF. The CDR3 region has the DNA TGTGCCAGCACCCCCCGGACAGGGGCTCTCTACGAGCAGTACTTC.

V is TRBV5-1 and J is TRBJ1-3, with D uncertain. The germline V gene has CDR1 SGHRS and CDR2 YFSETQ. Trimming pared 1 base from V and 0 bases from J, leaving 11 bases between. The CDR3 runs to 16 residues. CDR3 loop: CASSLSGAHSGNTIYF. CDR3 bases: TGCGCCAGCAGCTTGTCAGGCGCCCACTCTGGAAACACCATATATTTT.

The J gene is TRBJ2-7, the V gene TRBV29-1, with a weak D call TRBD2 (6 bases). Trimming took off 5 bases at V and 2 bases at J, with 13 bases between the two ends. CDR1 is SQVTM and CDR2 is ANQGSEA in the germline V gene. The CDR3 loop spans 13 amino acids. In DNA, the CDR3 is TGCAGCGTTCGGGACTTCCAAGCCTACGAGCAGTACTTC. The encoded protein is CSVRDFQAYEQYF.

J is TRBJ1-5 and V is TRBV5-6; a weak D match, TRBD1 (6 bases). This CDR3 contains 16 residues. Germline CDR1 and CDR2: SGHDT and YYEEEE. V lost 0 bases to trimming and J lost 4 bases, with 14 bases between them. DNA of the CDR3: TGTGCCAGCAGCTTGGGCGCGGGGGCGCAGAATCAGCCCCAGCATTTT. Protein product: CASSLGAGAQNQPQHF.

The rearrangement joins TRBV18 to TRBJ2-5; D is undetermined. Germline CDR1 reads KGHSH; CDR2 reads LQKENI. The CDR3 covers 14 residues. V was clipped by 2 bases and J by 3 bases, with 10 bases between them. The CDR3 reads CASSPGREEETQYF. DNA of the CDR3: TGTGCCAGCTCACCAGGAAGGGAAGAAGAGACCCAGTACTTC.

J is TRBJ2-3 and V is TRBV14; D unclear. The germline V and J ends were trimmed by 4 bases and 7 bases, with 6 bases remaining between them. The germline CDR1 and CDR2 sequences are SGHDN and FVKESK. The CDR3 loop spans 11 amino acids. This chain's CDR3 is CASSLDYTQYF. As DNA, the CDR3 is TGTGCCAGCAGCCTAGATTATACGCAGTATTTT.

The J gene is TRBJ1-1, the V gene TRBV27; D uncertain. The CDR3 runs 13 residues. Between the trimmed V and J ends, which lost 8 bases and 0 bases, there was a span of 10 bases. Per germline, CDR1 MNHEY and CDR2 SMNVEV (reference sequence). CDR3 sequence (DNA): TGTGCCAGCTTTTTAGGGCTGAACACTGAAGCTTTCTTT. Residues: CASFLGLNTEAFF.

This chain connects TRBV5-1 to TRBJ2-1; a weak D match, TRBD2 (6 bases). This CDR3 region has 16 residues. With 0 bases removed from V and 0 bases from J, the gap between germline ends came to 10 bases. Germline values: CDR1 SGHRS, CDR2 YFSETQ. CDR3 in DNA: TGCGCCAGCAGCTTGGAGTACGGGAGCTCCTACAATGAGCAGTTCTTC. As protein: CASSLEYGSSYNEQFF.

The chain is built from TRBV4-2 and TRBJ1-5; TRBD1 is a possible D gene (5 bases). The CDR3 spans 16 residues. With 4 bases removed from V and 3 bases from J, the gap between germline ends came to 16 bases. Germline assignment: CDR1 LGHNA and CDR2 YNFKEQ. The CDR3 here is CASSLTSQGNNQPQHF. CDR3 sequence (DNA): TGTGCCAGCAGCCTTACGAGCCAGGGTAACAATCAGCCCCAGCATTTT.

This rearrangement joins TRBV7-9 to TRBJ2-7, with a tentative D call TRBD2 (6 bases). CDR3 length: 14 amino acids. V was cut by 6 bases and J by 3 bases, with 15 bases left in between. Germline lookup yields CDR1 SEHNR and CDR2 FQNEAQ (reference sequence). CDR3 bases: TGTGCCAGCAGTCATCTCCGGGAGTACTACGAGCAGTACTTC. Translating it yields CASSHLREYYEQYF.

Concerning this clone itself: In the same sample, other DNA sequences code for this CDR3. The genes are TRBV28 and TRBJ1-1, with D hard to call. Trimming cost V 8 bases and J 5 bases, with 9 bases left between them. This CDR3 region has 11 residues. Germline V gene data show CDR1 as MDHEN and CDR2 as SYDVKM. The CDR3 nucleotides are TGTGCCAGCCGGGAGGGAACTGAAGCTTTCTTT. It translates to CASREGTEAFF.

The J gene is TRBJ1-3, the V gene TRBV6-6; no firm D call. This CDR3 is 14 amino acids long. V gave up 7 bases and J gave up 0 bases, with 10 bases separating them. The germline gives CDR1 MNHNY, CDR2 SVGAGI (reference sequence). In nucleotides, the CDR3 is TGTGCCAGCACGGAGAATCTCTCTGGAAACACCATATATTTT. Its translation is CASTENLSGNTIYF.

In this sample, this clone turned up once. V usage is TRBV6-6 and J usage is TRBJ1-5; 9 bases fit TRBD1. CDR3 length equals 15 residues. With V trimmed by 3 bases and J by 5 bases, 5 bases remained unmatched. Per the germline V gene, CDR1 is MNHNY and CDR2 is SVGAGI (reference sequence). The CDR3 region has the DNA TGTGCCAGCAGTTATACAGGGGGCCGGGATCAGCCCCAGCATTTT. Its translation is CASSYTGGRDQPQHF.

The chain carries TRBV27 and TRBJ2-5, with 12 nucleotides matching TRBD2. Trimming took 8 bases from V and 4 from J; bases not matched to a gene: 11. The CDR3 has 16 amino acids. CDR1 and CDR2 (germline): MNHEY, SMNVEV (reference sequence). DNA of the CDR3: TGTGCCAGCGGTCCCTTGCTAGCGGGAGGGGTAGAGACCCAGTACTTC. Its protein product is CASGPLLAGGVETQYF.

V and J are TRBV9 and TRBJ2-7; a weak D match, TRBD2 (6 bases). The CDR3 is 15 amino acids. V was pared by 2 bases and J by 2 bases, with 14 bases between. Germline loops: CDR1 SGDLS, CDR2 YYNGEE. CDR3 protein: CASSVDMGLPYEQYF. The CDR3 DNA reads TGTGCCAGCAGCGTGGATATGGGACTTCCCTACGAGCAGTACTTC. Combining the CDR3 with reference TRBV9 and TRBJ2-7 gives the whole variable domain DSGVTQTPKHLITATGQRVTLRCSPRSGDLSVYWYQQSLDQGLQFLIQYYNGEERAKGNILERFSAQQFPDLHSELNLSSLELGDSALYFCASSVDMGLPYEQYFGPGTRLTVT.

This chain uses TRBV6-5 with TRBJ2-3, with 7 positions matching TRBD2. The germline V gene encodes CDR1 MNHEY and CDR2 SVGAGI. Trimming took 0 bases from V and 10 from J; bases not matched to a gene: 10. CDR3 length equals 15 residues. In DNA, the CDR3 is TGTGCCAGCAGTTACTCGCTAGCGGCGGGCCGATCGCAGTATTTT. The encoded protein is CASSYSLAAGRSQYF.

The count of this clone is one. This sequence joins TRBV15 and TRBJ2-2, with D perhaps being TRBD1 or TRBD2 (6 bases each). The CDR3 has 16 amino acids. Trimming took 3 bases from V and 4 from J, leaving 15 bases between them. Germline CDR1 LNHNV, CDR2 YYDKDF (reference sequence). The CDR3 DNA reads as TGTGCCACCAGCAGCGACAGGCTCGGGGGCACCGGGGAGCTGTTTTTT. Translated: CATSSDRLGGTGELFF.

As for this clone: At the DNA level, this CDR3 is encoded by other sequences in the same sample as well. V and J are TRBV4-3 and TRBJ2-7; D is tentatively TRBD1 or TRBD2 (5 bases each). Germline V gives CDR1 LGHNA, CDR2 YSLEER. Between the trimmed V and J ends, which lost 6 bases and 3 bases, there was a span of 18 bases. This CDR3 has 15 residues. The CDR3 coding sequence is TGCGCCAGCAGACCCGGTAGGGGAGACGGCTACGAGCAGTACTTC. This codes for CASRPGRGDGYEQYF.

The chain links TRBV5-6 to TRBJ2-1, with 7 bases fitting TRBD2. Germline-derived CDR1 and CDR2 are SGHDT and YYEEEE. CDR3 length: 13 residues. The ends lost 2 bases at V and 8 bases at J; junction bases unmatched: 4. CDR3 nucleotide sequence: TGTGCCAGCAGCTTCGGGGGGATGCATGAGCAGTTCTTC. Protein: CASSFGGMHEQFF.

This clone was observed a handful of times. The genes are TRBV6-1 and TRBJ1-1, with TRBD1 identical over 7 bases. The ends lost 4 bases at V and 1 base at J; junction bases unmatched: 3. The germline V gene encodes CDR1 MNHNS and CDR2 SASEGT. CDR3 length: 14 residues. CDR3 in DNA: TGTGCCAGCAGTGCCCGGACAGGGAACACTGAAGCTTTCTTT. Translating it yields CASSARTGNTEAFF.